These 29 T cell receptor beta chains were sequenced from one sample in a study of cytomegalovirus exposure and HLA in healthy donors (dated by TCRdb to 2016 to 2017). Receptor amplification or capture employed the immunoSEQ multiplex PCR assay. What TCRdb holds here is the immuneACCESS table cut down to in-frame rearrangements. Part of the clones is not present; checked against another copy, under half of the missing clones reflect an unresolved V gene, and the others are unexplained. This sample holds 100,000 or so clones; 70% to 90% were observed only once. 3.9% of the sample lies in the top ten. Sequenced sample: PBMCs. These receptor sequences come from a woman aged 25 to 45 in good health and CMV-seronegative.

The rearrangement uses TRBV27 and TRBJ2-1; 7 bases agree with TRBD2. Trimming cost V 2 bases and J 1 base; bases outside gene matches: 2. Germline V CDR1 and CDR2: MNHEY, SMNVEV (reference sequence). The CDR3 contains 15 residues. CDR3 amino acids: CASSLGAGSYNEQFF. The CDR3 DNA follows: TGTGCCAGCAGTTTAGGAGCGGGATCCTACAATGAGCAGTTCTTC.

The CDR3 region has the DNA TGTGCCAGCAGTCTTTTAGGAGACAATGAGCAGTTCTTC. Protein product: CASSLLGDNEQFF. The V gene is TRBV6-5, the J gene TRBJ2-1; no definite D call. The germline V gene has CDR1 MNHEY and CDR2 SVGAGI. The CDR3 runs to 13 residues. V dropped 5 bases and J dropped 5 bases, with 10 bases sitting between them.

The chain is built from TRBV9 and TRBJ2-3; possibly TRBD2 for D (6 bases). The length of the CDR3 is 17 residues. V was trimmed by 3 bases and J by 6 bases, leaving 23 bases between them. Per the germline V gene, CDR1 is SGDLS and CDR2 is YYNGEE. For the CDR3, the DNA is TGTGCCAGCAGCGCGTGGGCAGGGCTAGCGTTACCGGATACGCAGTATTTT. Its protein product is CASSAWAGLALPDTQYF.

Only one count was recorded for this clone. This rearrangement joins TRBV2 to TRBJ2-7, with D uncertain. V lost 0 bases and J 2 bases, leaving 11 bases between the germline ends. The CDR3 is 15 residues long. In germline, CDR1 is SNHLY, CDR2 FYNNEI. The chain's CDR3 is CASSEALSVTYEQYF. The CDR3 coding sequence is TGTGCCAGCAGTGAAGCGCTCAGTGTTACCTACGAGCAGTACTTC.

CDR3: CAISKGTEDTGELFF. The CDR3 region has the DNA TGTGCCATCAGTAAAGGGACAGAAGACACCGGGGAGCTGTTTTTT. V and J are TRBV10-3 and TRBJ2-2, with 7 bases identical to TRBD1. The V gene end was trimmed by 5 bases and the J gene end by 3 bases; junction bases not matched to a gene: 6. This CDR3 spans 15 amino acids. The germline CDR1 and CDR2 sequences are ENHRY and SYGVKD.

The chain has TRBV9 and TRBJ1-1, with TRBD1 identical over 9 bases. Germline V lookup: CDR1 SGDLS, CDR2 YYNGEE. The J segment lost 3 bases and the V segment lost 4 bases, leaving 13 bases of the junction unmatched. This CDR3 has 17 amino acids. CDR3 sequence (DNA): TGTGCCAGCAGCCGTGAACCTACAGGGGGCCCGGACACTGAAGCTTTCTTT. This sequence encodes CASSREPTGGPDTEAFF.

The V and J genes are TRBV29-1 and TRBJ2-2; D is perhaps TRBD2 (6 bases). The CDR3 spans 13 residues. Trimming took off 4 bases at V and 0 bases at J, with 6 bases between the two ends. Germline V lookup: CDR1 SQVTM, CDR2 ANQGSEA. CDR3 amino acids: CSVGLANTGELFF. CDR3 coding DNA: TGCAGCGTTGGACTAGCGAACACCGGGGAGCTGTTTTTT.

The chain joins TRBV29-1 to TRBJ1-2; TRBD1 might be the D (6 bases). The germline CDR1 and CDR2 sequences are SQVTM and ANQGSEA. The CDR3 loop spans 15 amino acids. With 4 bases removed from V and 0 bases from J, the gap between germline ends came to 15 bases. The CDR3, as DNA: TGCAGCGTTGTTGCCAGGGGATCCCCTAACTATGGCTACACCTTC. Residues: CSVVARGSPNYGYTF.

This rearrangement joins TRBV6-4 to TRBJ1-2; 7 nucleotides line up with TRBD1. CDR3 length equals 13 residues. From germline, CDR1 is MRHNA and CDR2 SNTAGT. V was clipped by 2 bases and J by 4 bases; unmatched bases: 1. CDR3 protein: CASSDEGAYGYTF. The CDR3 nucleotides are TGTGCCAGCAGTGACGAGGGGGCCTATGGCTACACCTTC.

This chain joins TRBV27 and TRBJ2-1; 10 bases map to TRBD2. The V gene end was trimmed by 6 bases and the J gene end by 4 bases; junction bases not matched to a gene: 12. This CDR3 has 17 residues. Germline V CDR1 and CDR2: MNHEY, SMNVEV (reference sequence). This CDR3 reads CASSPAGGPPRYNEQFF. Written as DNA, the CDR3 is TGTGCCAGCAGCCCAGCGGGGGGGCCCCCCCGGTACAATGAGCAGTTCTTC.

The chain uses TRBV19 and TRBJ1-1; weak D call: TRBD1 (5 bases). The CDR3 loop spans 12 amino acids. The germline CDR1 and CDR2 sequences are LNHDA and SQIVND (reference sequence). Between the trimmed V and J ends, which lost 8 bases and 11 bases, there was a span of 18 bases. The CDR3 nucleotides read TGTGCCAGTGGGGCGGCGGGACCCGGGGCTTTCTTT. Its protein is CASGAAGPGAFF.

This clone appeared a single time. The chain uses TRBV20-1 and TRBJ1-1, with no clear D. Germline-derived CDR1 and CDR2 are DFQATT and SNEGSKA (reference sequence). V lost 3 bases to trimming and J lost 1 base, with 3 bases between them. This CDR3 comprises 11 residues. Here the CDR3 reads CSASKNTEAFF. In DNA, the CDR3 is TGCAGTGCTAGTAAGAACACTGAAGCTTTCTTT.

The chain recombines TRBV7-8 with TRBJ2-7; 11 bases are a match to TRBD2. Germline assignment: CDR1 SGHVS and CDR2 FQNEAQ. V gave up 2 bases and J gave up 1 base; unmatched junction bases: 7. This CDR3 is 17 amino acids long. CDR3 in DNA: TGTGCCAGCAGCTTATCCTCGACTAGCGGGAATTCCTACGAGCAGTACTTC. This codes for CASSLSSTSGNSYEQYF.

The J gene is TRBJ2-2, the V gene TRBV4-3; maybe TRBD1 (5 bases). This CDR3 is 14 amino acids long. Germline CDR1 is LGHNA and CDR2 is YSLEER. Deletions cut 5 bases from V and 5 bases from J, with 12 bases between. The CDR3 nucleotides are TGCGCCAGCAGCTCGACAGCAGTGACCGGGGAGCTGTTTTTT. It is translated as CASSSTAVTGELFF.

The genes are TRBV28 and TRBJ1-1; D gene uncertain. CDR1 MDHEN and CDR2 SYDVKM come from the germline V gene. This CDR3 region has 14 residues. The V end lost 2 bases, the J end lost 1 base, and 8 bases lay between the germline ends. Here the CDR3 DNA reads TGTGCCAGCAGTTTAGGCCTTCCGAACACTGAAGCTTTCTTT. The encoded protein is CASSLGLPNTEAFF.

This chain uses TRBV5-1 with TRBJ2-1, with TRBD2 matching 8 bases. V shed 0 bases, J shed 0 bases, and the junction held 2 bases outside the gene matches. Germline CDR1 and CDR2: SGHRS and YFSETQ. The CDR3 runs 16 residues. The DNA for the CDR3 is TGCGCCAGCAGCTTGGTAGCGGGGAGCTCCTACAATGAGCAGTTCTTC. Translating it yields CASSLVAGSSYNEQFF. The full variable domain, with the rest looked up from reference TRBV5-1 and TRBJ2-1, is KAGVTQTPRYLIKTRGQQVTLSCSPISGHRSVSWYQQTPGQGLQFLFEYFSETQRNKGNFPGRFSGRQFSNSRSEMNVSTLELGDSALYLCASSLVAGSSYNEQFFGPGTRLTVL.

This clone was seen only once. The chain links TRBV7-9 to TRBJ2-1, with TRBD2 matching over 13 bases. The trim removed 5 bases at V and 9 bases at J, leaving 13 bases unmatched. The CDR3 spans 17 residues. Germline assignment: CDR1 SEHNR and CDR2 FQNEAQ (reference sequence). The CDR3, as DNA: TGTGCCAGCAGCCCCTACCAACTAGCGGGAGGGCCGGGTGAGCAGTTCTTC. Amino acids: CASSPYQLAGGPGEQFF.

The rearrangement links TRBV7-8 to TRBJ2-5, with 9 bases aligning to TRBD2. The length of the CDR3 is 16 residues. The V and J ends lost 3 bases and 5 bases, in that order; junction bases with no gene match: 10. Per the germline V gene, CDR1 is SGHVS and CDR2 is FQNEAQ. The CDR3 is CASSFWLREGRETQYF. The CDR3 region has the DNA TGTGCCAGCAGCTTCTGGCTGCGGGAGGGCCGGGAGACCCAGTACTTC.

The chain uses TRBV19 and TRBJ2-2, with 8 bases lining up with TRBD1. Germline CDR1 is LNHDA and CDR2 is SQIVND (reference sequence). The CDR3 runs to 16 residues. The junction had 4 bases not matched to a gene; V was cut back by 3 bases and J by 1 base. Here the CDR3 DNA reads TGTGCCAGTAGTATTCTACAGGGGGTGAACACCGGGGAGCTGTTTTTT. Translating it yields CASSILQGVNTGELFF.

V usage is TRBV7-2 and J usage is TRBJ1-2; a possible D gene is TRBD1 (6 bases). V lost 2 bases, J lost 8 bases, and 12 bases lay in between. CDR1 SGHTA and CDR2 FQGNSA come from the germline V gene. CDR3 size: 13 residues. The CDR3 region is CASSLKDRIGYTF. The DNA for the CDR3 is TGTGCCAGCAGCTTAAAAGACAGGATCGGCTACACCTTC.

The V gene is TRBV19, the J gene TRBJ2-3, with TRBD2 identical over 10 bases. The CDR3 totals 16 residues. CDR1 and CDR2 from the germline V gene are LNHDA and SQIVND (reference sequence). Trimming at V came to 4 bases and at J to 6 bases, leaving 10 bases not matched to a gene. The chain's CDR3 is CASSSRLAGDGDTQYF. CDR3 DNA sequence: TGTGCCAGTAGTAGCCGACTAGCGGGTGATGGGGATACGCAGTATTTT.

The chain joins TRBV7-2 to TRBJ2-1; TRBD2 agrees at 7 bases. The CDR3 has 16 amino acids. J gave up 2 bases and V 5 bases, and 9 bases lay outside the gene matches. In germline, CDR1 is SGHTA, CDR2 FQGNSA. CDR3 DNA sequence: TGTGCCAGCAGCAACCCACCGGGAGGAGCCTACAATGAGCAGTTCTTC. This codes for CASSNPPGGAYNEQFF.

This clone was seen only once. Here the CDR3 DNA reads TGCGCCAGCAGCCCCGGGGGGGGCAATCAGCCCCAGCATTTT. This gives the protein CASSPGGGNQPQHF. The chain has TRBV5-1 and TRBJ1-5; maybe TRBD1 (5 bases). The CDR3 extends over 14 amino acids. With 4 bases removed from V and 2 bases from J, the gap between germline ends came to 10 bases. The germline V gene encodes CDR1 SGHRS and CDR2 YFSETQ.

The V gene is TRBV25-1, the J gene TRBJ2-1, with 7 positions matching TRBD2. CDR1 and CDR2 from the germline V gene are MGHDK and SYGVNS. The V gene end was trimmed by 3 bases and the J gene end by 8 bases; junction bases not matched to a gene: 4. The CDR3 sequence is 13 residues long. DNA of the CDR3: TGTGCCAGCAGTGACCAACTAGCGCATGAGCAGTTCTTC. Residues: CASSDQLAHEQFF. Drawing the rest from reference TRBV25-1 and TRBJ2-1, the complete variable domain is EADIYQTPRYLVIGTGKKITLECSQTMGHDKMYWYQQDPGMELHLIHYSYGVNSTEKGDLSSESTVSRIRTEHFPLTLESARPSHTSQYLCASSDQLAHEQFFGPGTRLTVL.

V gene TRBV9 combines with J gene TRBJ2-1; 8 bases map to TRBD1. V shed 4 bases, J shed 0 bases, and the junction held 3 bases outside the gene matches. CDR1 is SGDLS and CDR2 is YYNGEE in the germline V gene. The length of the CDR3 is 15 residues. The CDR3 DNA is TGTGCCAGCAGCCAGACAGGGGACTCCTACAATGAGCAGTTCTTC. Amino acid sequence: CASSQTGDSYNEQFF.

The J gene is TRBJ2-7, the V gene TRBV15, with 8 bases aligning to TRBD1. V dropped 3 bases and J dropped 2; count of bases not matched to a gene: 6. The CDR3 has 15 amino acids. Germline-derived CDR1 and CDR2 are LNHNV and YYDKDF (reference sequence). In DNA, the CDR3 is TGTGCCACCAGCAGGACCCCGGACAGGGCCTACGAGCAGTACTTC. This gives the protein CATSRTPDRAYEQYF.

This clone was picked up one time. V and J are TRBV29-1 and TRBJ1-1; weak D call: TRBD1 (6 bases). V was trimmed by 0 bases and J by 1 base, leaving 9 bases between them. CDR3 length equals 14 residues. The germline V gene has CDR1 SQVTM and CDR2 ANQGSEA. The CDR3 nucleotides are TGCAGCGTTGAAGACGCACAGGGGAACACTGAAGCTTTCTTT. Its protein is CSVEDAQGNTEAFF.

A few counts support this clone. The chain carries TRBV9 and TRBJ2-5; D is undetermined. Germline lookup yields CDR1 SGDLS and CDR2 YYNGEE. The length of the CDR3 is 14 residues. Trimming stripped 0 bases from V and 5 bases from J, with 11 bases between. CDR3 sequence reads: CASSVDSIGETQYF. CDR3 DNA sequence: TGTGCCAGCAGCGTAGACAGTATAGGTGAGACCCAGTACTTC.

This clone was recorded once. V and J are TRBV4-1 and TRBJ1-5; 7 bases are shared with TRBD1. Germline-derived CDR1 and CDR2 are MGHRA and YSYEKL. V was pared by 0 bases and J by 3 bases, with 2 bases of the junction left unmatched. This CDR3 has 15 residues. CDR3 sequence: CASSQEGTVNQPQHF. In nucleotides, the CDR3 is TGCGCCAGCAGCCAAGAGGGGACAGTCAATCAGCCCCAGCATTTT.